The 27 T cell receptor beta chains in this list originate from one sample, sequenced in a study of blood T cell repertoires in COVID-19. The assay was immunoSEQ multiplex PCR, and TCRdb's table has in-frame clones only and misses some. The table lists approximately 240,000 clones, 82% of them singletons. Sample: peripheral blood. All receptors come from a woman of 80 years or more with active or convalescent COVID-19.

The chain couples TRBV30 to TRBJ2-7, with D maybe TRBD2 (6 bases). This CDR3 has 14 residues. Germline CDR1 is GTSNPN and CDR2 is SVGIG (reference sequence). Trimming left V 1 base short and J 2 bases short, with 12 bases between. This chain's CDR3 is CAWSAGLRTYEQYF. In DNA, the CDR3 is TGTGCCTGGAGTGCGGGACTGAGGACCTACGAGCAGTACTTC.

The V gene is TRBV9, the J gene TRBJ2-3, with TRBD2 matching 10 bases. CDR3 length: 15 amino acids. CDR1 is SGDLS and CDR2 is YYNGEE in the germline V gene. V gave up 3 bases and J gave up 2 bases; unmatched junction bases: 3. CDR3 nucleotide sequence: TGTGCCAGCAGCGCCGGACTAGCGGTCACAGATACGCAGTATTTT. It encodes CASSAGLAVTDTQYF.

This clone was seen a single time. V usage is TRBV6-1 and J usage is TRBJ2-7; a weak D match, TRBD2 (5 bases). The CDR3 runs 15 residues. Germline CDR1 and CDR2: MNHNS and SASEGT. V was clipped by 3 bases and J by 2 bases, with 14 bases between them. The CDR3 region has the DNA TGTGCCAGCAGTGACAACCCACTAGTTACCTACGAGCAGTACTTC. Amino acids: CASSDNPLVTYEQYF.

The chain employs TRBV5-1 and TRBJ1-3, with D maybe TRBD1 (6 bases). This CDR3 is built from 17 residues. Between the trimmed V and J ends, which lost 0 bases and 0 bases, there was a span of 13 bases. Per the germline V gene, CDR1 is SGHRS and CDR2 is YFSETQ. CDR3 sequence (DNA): TGCGCCAGCAGCTTGGTAGGCAGGGGATCCTCTGGAAACACCATATATTTT. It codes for CASSLVGRGSSGNTIYF.

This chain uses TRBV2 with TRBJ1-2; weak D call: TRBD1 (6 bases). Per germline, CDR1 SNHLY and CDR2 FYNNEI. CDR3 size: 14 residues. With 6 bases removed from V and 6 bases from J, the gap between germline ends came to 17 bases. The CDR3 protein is CASSKRTGFDGYTF. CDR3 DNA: TGTGCCAGCAGCAAAAGAACAGGGTTTGATGGCTACACCTTC.

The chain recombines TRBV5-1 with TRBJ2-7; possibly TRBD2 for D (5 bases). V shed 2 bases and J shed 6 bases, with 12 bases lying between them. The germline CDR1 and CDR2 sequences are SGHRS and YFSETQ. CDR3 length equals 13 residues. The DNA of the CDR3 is TGCGCCAGCAGCTTTGACCTAGCATCCGAGCAGTACTTC. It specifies CASSFDLASEQYF.

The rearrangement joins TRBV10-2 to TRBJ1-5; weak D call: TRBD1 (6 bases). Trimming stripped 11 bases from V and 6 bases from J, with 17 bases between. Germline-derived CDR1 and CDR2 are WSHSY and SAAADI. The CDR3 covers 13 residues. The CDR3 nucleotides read TGCGCCCGGAAGACTGTCAGGGGTCAGCCCCAGCATTTT. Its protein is CARKTVRGQPQHF.

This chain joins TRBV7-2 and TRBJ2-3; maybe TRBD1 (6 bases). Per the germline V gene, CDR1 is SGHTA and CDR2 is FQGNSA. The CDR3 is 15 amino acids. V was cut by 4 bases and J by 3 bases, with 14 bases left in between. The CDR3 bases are TGTGCCAGCAGCTCCGGACAGTGGAGGACAGATACGCAGTATTTT. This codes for CASSSGQWRTDTQYF. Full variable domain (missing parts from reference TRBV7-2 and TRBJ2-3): GAGVSQSPSNKVTEKGKDVELRCDPISGHTALYWYRQSLGQGLEFLIYFQGNSAPDKSGLPSDRFSAERTGGSVSTLTIQRTQQEDSAVYLCASSSGQWRTDTQYFGPGTRLTVL.

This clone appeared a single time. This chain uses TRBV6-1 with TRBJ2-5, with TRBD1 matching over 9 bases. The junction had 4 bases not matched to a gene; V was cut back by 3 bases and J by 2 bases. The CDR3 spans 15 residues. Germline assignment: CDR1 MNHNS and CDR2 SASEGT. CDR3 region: CASSENRGRQETQYF. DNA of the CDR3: TGTGCCAGCAGTGAGAACAGGGGGCGGCAAGAGACCCAGTACTTC.

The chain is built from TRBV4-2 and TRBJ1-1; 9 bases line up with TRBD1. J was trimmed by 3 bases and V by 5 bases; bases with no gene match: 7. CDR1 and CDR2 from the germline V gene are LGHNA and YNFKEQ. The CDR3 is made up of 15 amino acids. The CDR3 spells CASSLGQGVDTEAFF. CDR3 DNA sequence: TGTGCCAGCAGCTTGGGACAGGGTGTAGACACTGAAGCTTTCTTT.

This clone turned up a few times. CDR3 in amino acids: CASSPRLEGSPFSGANVLTF. The CDR3 DNA is TGTGCCAGCTCACCACGTTTGGAGGGTTCCCCATTCTCTGGGGCCAACGTCCTGACTTTC. V usage is TRBV18 and J usage is TRBJ2-6; perhaps TRBD2 as D (6 bases). The CDR3 length is 20 residues. V gave up 1 base and J gave up 0 bases, with 19 bases separating them. From germline, CDR1 is KGHSH and CDR2 LQKENI.

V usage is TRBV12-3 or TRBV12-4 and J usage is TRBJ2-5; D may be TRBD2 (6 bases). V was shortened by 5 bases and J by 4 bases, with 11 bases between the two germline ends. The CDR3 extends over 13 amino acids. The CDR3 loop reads CASSRGWGETQYF. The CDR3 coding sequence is TGTGCCAGCAGTCGGGGGTGGGGAGAGACCCAGTACTTC.

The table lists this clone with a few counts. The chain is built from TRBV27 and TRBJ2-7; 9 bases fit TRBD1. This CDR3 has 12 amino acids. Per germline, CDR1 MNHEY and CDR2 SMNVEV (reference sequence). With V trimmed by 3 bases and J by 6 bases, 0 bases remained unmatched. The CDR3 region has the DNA TGTGCCAGCAGTTTGACAGGGGGCGAGCAGTACTTC. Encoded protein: CASSLTGGEQYF.

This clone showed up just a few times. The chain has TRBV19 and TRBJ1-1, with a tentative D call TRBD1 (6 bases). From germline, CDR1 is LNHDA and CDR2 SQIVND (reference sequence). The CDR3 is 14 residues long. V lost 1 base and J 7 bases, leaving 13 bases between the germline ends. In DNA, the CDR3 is TGTGCCAGTAGTATAGCAGGGGATAGGGGTGAAGCTTTCTTT. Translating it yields CASSIAGDRGEAFF. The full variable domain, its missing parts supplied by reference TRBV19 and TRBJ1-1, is DGGITQSPKYLFRKEGQNVTLSCEQNLNHDAMYWYRQDPGQGLRLIYYSQIVNDFQKGDIAEGYSVSREKKESFPLTVTSAQKNPTAFYLCASSIAGDRGEAFFGQGTRLTVV.

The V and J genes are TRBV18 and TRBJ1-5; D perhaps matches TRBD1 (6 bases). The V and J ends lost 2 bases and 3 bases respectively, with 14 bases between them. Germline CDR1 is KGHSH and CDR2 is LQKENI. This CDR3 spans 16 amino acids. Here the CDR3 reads CASSPTKGGVNQPQHF. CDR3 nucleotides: TGTGCCAGCTCACCAACTAAAGGGGGGGTCAATCAGCCCCAGCATTTT.

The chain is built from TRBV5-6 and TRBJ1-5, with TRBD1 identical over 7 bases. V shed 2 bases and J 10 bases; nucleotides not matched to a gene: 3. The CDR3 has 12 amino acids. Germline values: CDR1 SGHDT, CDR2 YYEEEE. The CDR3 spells CASSFNRGPQHF. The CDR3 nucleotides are TGTGCCAGCAGCTTTAACAGGGGACCCCAGCATTTT.

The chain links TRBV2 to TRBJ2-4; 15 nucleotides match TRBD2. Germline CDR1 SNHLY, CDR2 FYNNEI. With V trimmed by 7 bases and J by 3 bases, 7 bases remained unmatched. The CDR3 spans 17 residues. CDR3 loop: CASMTRTSGRVKNIQYF. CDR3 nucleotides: TGTGCCAGCATGACTAGGACTAGCGGGAGGGTCAAAAACATTCAGTACTTC.

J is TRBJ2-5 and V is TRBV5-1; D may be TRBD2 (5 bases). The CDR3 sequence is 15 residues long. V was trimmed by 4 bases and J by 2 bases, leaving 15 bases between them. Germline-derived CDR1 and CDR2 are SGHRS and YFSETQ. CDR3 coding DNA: TGCGCCAGCAGCGCCGGGATCACGGGGCAAGAGACCCAGTACTTC. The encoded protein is CASSAGITGQETQYF.

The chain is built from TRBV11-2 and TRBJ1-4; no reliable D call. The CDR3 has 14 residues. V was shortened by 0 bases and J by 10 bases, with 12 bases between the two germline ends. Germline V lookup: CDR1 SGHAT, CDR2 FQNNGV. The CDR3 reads CASSLDTGKVKLFF. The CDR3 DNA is TGTGCCAGCAGCTTAGACACGGGAAAGGTAAAACTGTTTTTT. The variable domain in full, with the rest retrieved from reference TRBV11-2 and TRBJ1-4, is EAGVAQSPRYKIIEKRQSVAFWCNPISGHATLYWYQQILGQGPKLLIQFQNNGVVDDSQLPKDRFSAERLKGVDSTLKIQPAKLEDSAVYLCASSLDTGKVKLFFGSGTQLSVL.

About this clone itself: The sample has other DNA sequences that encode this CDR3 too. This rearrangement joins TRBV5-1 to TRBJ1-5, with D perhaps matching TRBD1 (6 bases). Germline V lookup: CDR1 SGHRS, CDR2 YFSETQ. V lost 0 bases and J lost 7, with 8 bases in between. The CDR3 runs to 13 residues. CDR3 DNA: TGCGCCAGCAGCTTGGGGGGGGGCCAGCCCCAGCATTTT. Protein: CASSLGGGQPQHF.

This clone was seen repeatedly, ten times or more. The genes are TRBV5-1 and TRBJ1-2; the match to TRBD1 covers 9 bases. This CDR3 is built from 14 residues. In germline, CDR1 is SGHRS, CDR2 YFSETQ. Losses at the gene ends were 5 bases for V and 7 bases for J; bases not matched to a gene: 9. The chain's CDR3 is CASSRTQGASGYTF. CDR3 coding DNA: TGCGCCAGCAGTCGCACACAGGGGGCTAGTGGCTACACCTTC.

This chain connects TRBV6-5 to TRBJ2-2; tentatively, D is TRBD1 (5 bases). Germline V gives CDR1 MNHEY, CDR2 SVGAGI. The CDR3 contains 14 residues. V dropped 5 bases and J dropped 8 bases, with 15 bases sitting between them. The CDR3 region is CASSPGHLRGELFF. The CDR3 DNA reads TGTGCCAGCAGTCCAGGACACCTAAGAGGGGAGCTGTTTTTT.

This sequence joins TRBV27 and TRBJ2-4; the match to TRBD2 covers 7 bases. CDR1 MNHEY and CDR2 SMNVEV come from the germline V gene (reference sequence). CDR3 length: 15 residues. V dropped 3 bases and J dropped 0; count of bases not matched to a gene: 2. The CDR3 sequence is CASSLLAGAKNIQYF. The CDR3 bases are TGTGCCAGCAGTTTGTTAGCGGGAGCCAAAAACATTCAGTACTTC.

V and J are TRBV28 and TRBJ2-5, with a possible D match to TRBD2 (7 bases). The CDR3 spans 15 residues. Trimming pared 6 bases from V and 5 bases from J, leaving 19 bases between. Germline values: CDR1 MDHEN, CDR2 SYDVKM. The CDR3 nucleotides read TGTGCCAGCAGCTCGGGGGGCGGGAGAGGGGAGACCCAGTACTTC. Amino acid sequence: CASSSGGGRGETQYF.

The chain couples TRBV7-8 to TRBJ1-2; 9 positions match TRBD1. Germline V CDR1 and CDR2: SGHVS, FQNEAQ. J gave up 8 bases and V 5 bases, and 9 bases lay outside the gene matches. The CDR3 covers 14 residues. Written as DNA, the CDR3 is TGTGCCAGCAGCGCTGGACAGGGGAGCGGCGGCTACACCTTC. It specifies CASSAGQGSGGYTF.

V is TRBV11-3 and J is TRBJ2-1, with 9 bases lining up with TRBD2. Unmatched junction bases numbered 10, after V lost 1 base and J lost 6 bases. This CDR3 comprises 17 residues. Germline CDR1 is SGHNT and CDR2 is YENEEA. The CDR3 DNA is TGTGCCAGCAGCTTAGGTCTTAGCGGGAGTTTAAGCAATGAGCAGTTCTTC. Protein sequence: CASSLGLSGSLSNEQFF.

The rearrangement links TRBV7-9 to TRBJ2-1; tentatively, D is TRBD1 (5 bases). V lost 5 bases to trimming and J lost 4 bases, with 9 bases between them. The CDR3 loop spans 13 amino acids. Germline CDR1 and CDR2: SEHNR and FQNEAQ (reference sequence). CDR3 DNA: TGTGCCAGCAGCGTAGACAGTTACAATGAGCAGTTCTTC. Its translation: CASSVDSYNEQFF.